A selection of T cell receptor beta chains follows, all from one sample in a study of graft-versus-host responses after intestinal transplantation. Which antigens these TCRs recognize remains unknown. The method was immunoSEQ multiplex PCR; TCRdb's version includes in-frame clones alone and lacks a portion of them. The sample holds about 80,000 clones, about 88% seen once. The material was unstimulated CD4+ T cells sorted from spleen or lymph node cells, obtained before intestinal transplant. The receptor set was obtained from a human donor who received an intestinal transplant. Each CDR3 is given with its conserved first and last residue. A D gene is named only where the DNA matches it firmly. Expanded clones are given a class, and other clones once, few, many or no size at all.

cdr3_aa cdr3_nt d_call j_call v_call clone_size
CASDSSGNTIYF TGCGCCAGCGACAGCTCTGGAAACACCATATATTTT - TRBJ1-3 TRBV5-1 -
CASSLVVTASLAKNIQYF TGTGCCAGCAGCTTAGTGGTGACAGCTAGTCTAGCCAAAAACATTCAGTACTTC - TRBJ2-4 TRBV7-6 -
CASSPLGAPSGSDTQYF TGCGCCAGCAGCCCGCTGGGGGCTCCTAGCGGGTCAGATACGCAGTATTTT TRBD2 TRBJ2-3 TRBV5-1 -
CASSLGGSHYGYTF TGTGCCAGCAGTTTGGGAGGGAGCCACTATGGCTACACCTTC - TRBJ1-2 TRBV28 -
CASSRTGSNQPQHF TGTGCCAGCAGTAGGACAGGGAGCAATCAGCCCCAGCATTTT TRBD1 TRBJ1-5 TRBV28 -
CASNLPGQAYNEQFF TGTGCCAGCAACTTACCGGGACAGGCCTACAATGAGCAGTTCTTC TRBD1 TRBJ2-1 TRBV6-1 once
CASNRDTQYF TGTGCCAGCAATAGAGATACGCAGTATTTT - TRBJ2-3 TRBV2 -
CASSYSGENTQYF TGTGCCAGCAGTTACTCAGGGGAAAATACGCAGTATTTT - TRBJ2-3 TRBV28 -
CASGLAGFTDTQYF TGTGCCAGCGGACTAGCGGGATTCACAGATACGCAGTATTTT TRBD2 TRBJ2-3 TRBV27 -
CATSRITGYPYEQYF TGTGCCACCAGCAGAATTACAGGGTATCCCTACGAGCAGTACTTC - TRBJ2-7 TRBV15 -
CASSPKETQYF TGTGCCAGCAGCCCCAAAGAGACCCAGTACTTC - TRBJ2-5 TRBV7-9 -
CASSEDLLAANTGELFF TGTGCCAGCAGTGAAGACCTACTAGCGGCAAACACCGGGGAGCTGTTTTTT TRBD2 TRBJ2-2 TRBV6-1 -
CASSLSAEQYF TGTGCCAGCAGCTTAAGCGCGGAGCAGTACTTC - TRBJ2-7 TRBV7-8 -
CASSTRTGLAKNIQYF TGTGCCAGCAGTACCCGGACAGGGCTAGCCAAAAACATTCAGTACTTC TRBD1 TRBJ2-4 TRBV28 -